The rows below give T cell receptor beta chains drawn from one sample of a study of blood T cell repertoires in COVID-19. The protocol was immunoSEQ multiplex PCR, while the TCRdb copy is restricted to in-frame clones and leaves out a portion. The table records 200,000 or so clones, approximately 84% of them present only once. Sequenced material: PBMCs or T cells enriched from blood (not recorded which). The receptors here all came from a man between 40 and 49 years old who had recovered from COVID-19. Each CDR3 is given with its conserved first and last residue. The D gene is left open where the match is weak. Some rows mark clone size as missing; the rest say once, few, many or name a class of expanded clone.

d_call: TRBD2; v_call: TRBV6-2/TRBV6-3; clone_size: NA; j_call: TRBJ2-2; cdr3_nt: TGTGCCAGCAGCGGGACTAGCGGGGGCCTTAACACCGGGGAGCTGTTTTTT; cdr3_aa: CASSGTSGGLNTGELFF
d_call: NA; v_call: TRBV7-9; clone_size: NA; j_call: TRBJ1-2; cdr3_nt: TGTGCCAGCAGCCCGCCCCGCCCGCGGGATGGCTACACCTTC; cdr3_aa: CASSPPRPRDGYTF
d_call: TRBD1; v_call: TRBV20-1; clone_size: few; j_call: TRBJ2-7; cdr3_nt: TGCAGTGCTAGTCATTCAGGGGGCAAGTACTTC; cdr3_aa: CSASHSGGKYF
d_call: NA; v_call: TRBV5-8; clone_size: NA; j_call: TRBJ1-1; cdr3_nt: TGTGCCAGCAGCTCAACCGGGAGGGTGAACACTGAAGCTTTCTTT; cdr3_aa: CASSSTGRVNTEAFF
d_call: NA; v_call: TRBV12-3/TRBV12-4; clone_size: few; j_call: TRBJ1-5; cdr3_nt: TGTGCCAGCAGGTTGTCTCCGGGTCAGCCCCAGCATTTT; cdr3_aa: CASRLSPGQPQHF
d_call: TRBD2; v_call: TRBV10-3; clone_size: NA; j_call: TRBJ2-1; cdr3_nt: TGTGCCATCAGTTCCGGCGGGGGGGATCAGTTCTTC; cdr3_aa: CAISSGGGDQFF
d_call: TRBD2; v_call: TRBV4-3; clone_size: NA; j_call: TRBJ2-3; cdr3_nt: TGCGCCAGCAGCCAAGGCGGAGCGGCGGGGGTCACAGATACGCAGTATTTT; cdr3_aa: CASSQGGAAGVTDTQYF
d_call: NA; v_call: TRBV25-1; clone_size: NA; j_call: TRBJ2-5; cdr3_nt: TGTGCCAGCAGTGAATCCAATCCCCAAGAGACCCAGTACTTC; cdr3_aa: CASSESNPQETQYF
d_call: NA; v_call: TRBV2; clone_size: NA; j_call: TRBJ2-7; cdr3_nt: TGTGCCAGCACACGGACTCACAACTACGAGCAGTACTTC; cdr3_aa: CASTRTHNYEQYF
d_call: NA; v_call: TRBV5-4; clone_size: NA; j_call: TRBJ1-1; cdr3_nt: TGTGCCAGCAGCTTGGAAGCTACTTCCAACACTGAAGCTTTCTTT; cdr3_aa: CASSLEATSNTEAFF
d_call: NA; v_call: TRBV5-4; clone_size: NA; j_call: TRBJ1-2; cdr3_nt: TGTGCCAGCAGCTTGGGGGCAGGCAACTATGGCTACACCTTC; cdr3_aa: CASSLGAGNYGYTF
d_call: NA; v_call: TRBV11-2; clone_size: NA; j_call: TRBJ2-5; cdr3_nt: TGTGCCAGCAGCTTAGAGATGACAGCGATCCAAGAGACCCAGTACTTC; cdr3_aa: CASSLEMTAIQETQYF
d_call: TRBD1; v_call: TRBV9; clone_size: NA; j_call: TRBJ1-4; cdr3_nt: TGTGCCAGCAGCGTACGACAGGGAACAAATGAAAAACTGTTTTTT; cdr3_aa: CASSVRQGTNEKLFF
d_call: NA; v_call: TRBV19; clone_size: NA; j_call: TRBJ1-1; cdr3_nt: TGTGCCAGTAGTACAGGGGCGAACACTGAAGCTTTCTTT; cdr3_aa: CASSTGANTEAFF
d_call: TRBD1; v_call: TRBV10-2; clone_size: few; j_call: TRBJ1-3; cdr3_nt: TGCGCCAGCAGAGAAAATAGGGGACAGGGGCCAGGAAACACCATATATTTT; cdr3_aa: CASRENRGQGPGNTIYF
d_call: NA; v_call: TRBV25-1; clone_size: NA; j_call: TRBJ1-5; cdr3_nt: TGTGCCAGCAGTGAAGGAGGGTACTCTAATCAGCCCCAGCATTTT; cdr3_aa: CASSEGGYSNQPQHF
d_call: TRBD1; v_call: TRBV5-4; clone_size: NA; j_call: TRBJ1-2; cdr3_nt: TGTGCCAGCAGCCCTCCGACAGGGGGAAATGAAGGCTACACCTTC; cdr3_aa: CASSPPTGGNEGYTF
d_call: NA; v_call: TRBV5-1; clone_size: NA; j_call: TRBJ2-6; cdr3_nt: TGCGCCAGCAGCTTGCAGGCCTCTGGGGCCAACGTCCTGACTTTC; cdr3_aa: CASSLQASGANVLTF
d_call: NA; v_call: TRBV19; clone_size: NA; j_call: TRBJ1-1; cdr3_nt: TGTGCCAGTAGTATAGCGGTTAACACTGAAGCTTTCTTT; cdr3_aa: CASSIAVNTEAFF
d_call: TRBD1; v_call: TRBV19; clone_size: once; j_call: TRBJ1-2; cdr3_nt: TGTGCCAGCGGACAGGGGGCCATCGGTGGCTACACCTTC; cdr3_aa: CASGQGAIGGYTF
d_call: NA; v_call: TRBV9; clone_size: NA; j_call: TRBJ1-2; cdr3_nt: TGTGCCAGCAGCCCCCGCAGTTATGGCTACACCTTC; cdr3_aa: CASSPRSYGYTF
d_call: NA; v_call: TRBV7-3; clone_size: NA; j_call: TRBJ2-2; cdr3_nt: TGTGCCAGCAGCTTACGGTCCGGGGAGCTGTTTTTT; cdr3_aa: CASSLRSGELFF
d_call: TRBD1; v_call: TRBV7-9; clone_size: NA; j_call: TRBJ1-6; cdr3_nt: TGTGCCAGCAGCTCCGTTAAACAGGGGCGCTATAATTCACCCCTCCACTTT; cdr3_aa: CASSSVKQGRYNSPLHF
d_call: TRBD1; v_call: TRBV7-8; clone_size: NA; j_call: TRBJ1-2; cdr3_nt: TGTGCCAGCAGCCTAAGCATATTACGGACAGGGGGTGGCTACACCTTC; cdr3_aa: CASSLSILRTGGGYTF
d_call: NA; v_call: TRBV18; clone_size: NA; j_call: TRBJ2-7; cdr3_nt: TGTGCCAGCTCACCAGGCCACGAGCAGTACTTC; cdr3_aa: CASSPGHEQYF
d_call: TRBD2; v_call: TRBV29-1; clone_size: NA; j_call: TRBJ2-5; cdr3_nt: TGCAGCGTACTAGCGGGGAAAGAGACCCAGTACTTC; cdr3_aa: CSVLAGKETQYF
d_call: NA; v_call: TRBV19; clone_size: NA; j_call: TRBJ1-1; cdr3_nt: TGTGCCAGTAGTATAATCCCCAGGGGCACTGAAGCTTTCTTT; cdr3_aa: CASSIIPRGTEAFF
d_call: NA; v_call: TRBV3-1/TRBV3-2; clone_size: NA; j_call: TRBJ2-7; cdr3_nt: TGTGCCAGCAGCCACTACTACGAGCAGTACTTC; cdr3_aa: CASSHYYEQYF
d_call: TRBD1; v_call: TRBV30; clone_size: NA; j_call: TRBJ2-7; cdr3_nt: TGTGCCTGGAGCGGACAGGGGTGGTACGAGCAGTACTTC; cdr3_aa: CAWSGQGWYEQYF
d_call: NA; v_call: TRBV4-2; clone_size: few; j_call: TRBJ1-5; cdr3_nt: TGTGCCAGCAGCCAAGCGTTGGGGCCCAATCAGCCCCAGCATTTT; cdr3_aa: CASSQALGPNQPQHF
d_call: TRBD1; v_call: TRBV5-4; clone_size: NA; j_call: TRBJ1-2; cdr3_nt: TGTGCCAGCAGCTCAGGGGGCAACTATGGCTACACCTTC; cdr3_aa: CASSSGGNYGYTF
d_call: NA; v_call: TRBV12-5; clone_size: NA; j_call: TRBJ2-5; cdr3_nt: TGTGCTAGTGGTTTGGACACCGTCGCGTACTTC; cdr3_aa: CASGLDTVAYF
d_call: TRBD2; v_call: TRBV11-3; clone_size: NA; j_call: TRBJ2-1; cdr3_nt: TGTGCCAGCAGCTCGACTAGCGGGTCGGACAATGAGCAGTTCTTC; cdr3_aa: CASSSTSGSDNEQFF
d_call: NA; v_call: TRBV4-3; clone_size: NA; j_call: TRBJ1-1; cdr3_nt: TGCGCCAGCAGCCAAGACAGGGGTACTGAAGCTTTCTTT; cdr3_aa: CASSQDRGTEAFF
d_call: TRBD1; v_call: TRBV27; clone_size: few; j_call: TRBJ1-1; cdr3_nt: TGTGCCAGCAGTTTACAAGCCTTACGACAGGGGGTCACTGAAGCTTTCTTT; cdr3_aa: CASSLQALRQGVTEAFF
d_call: NA; v_call: TRBV5-8; clone_size: NA; j_call: TRBJ1-5; cdr3_nt: TGTGCCAGCAGCTTACGGACTTCTCACCAGCCCCAGCATTTT; cdr3_aa: CASSLRTSHQPQHF
d_call: NA; v_call: TRBV5-4; clone_size: NA; j_call: TRBJ1-3; cdr3_nt: TGTGCCAGCAGCTTGGCGGGGGGGGCCGATGGAAACACCATATATTTT; cdr3_aa: CASSLAGGADGNTIYF
d_call: TRBD1; v_call: TRBV20-1; clone_size: NA; j_call: TRBJ2-1; cdr3_nt: TGCAGTGCGGGACAGGGCAATGAGCAGTTCTTC; cdr3_aa: CSAGQGNEQFF
d_call: NA; v_call: TRBV5-1; clone_size: NA; j_call: TRBJ1-2; cdr3_nt: TGCGCCAGCAGAGGGTCTTTAGGGGCCTATGGCTACACCTTC; cdr3_aa: CASRGSLGAYGYTF
d_call: TRBD1; v_call: TRBV3-1/TRBV3-2; clone_size: once; j_call: TRBJ1-2; cdr3_nt: TGTGCCAGCAGCCAACTGGGACAGGGGTCATGGACCTATGGCTACACCTTC; cdr3_aa: CASSQLGQGSWTYGYTF
d_call: TRBD2; v_call: TRBV7-9; clone_size: NA; j_call: TRBJ2-5; cdr3_nt: TGTGCCAGCAGCACCGGACTAGCGGGAAGCGGCGAGACCCAGTACTTC; cdr3_aa: CASSTGLAGSGETQYF
d_call: TRBD1; v_call: TRBV5-5; clone_size: NA; j_call: TRBJ2-3; cdr3_nt: TGTGCCAGCAGACCTAACAGGGGGTTGAGCACAGATACGCAGTATTTT; cdr3_aa: CASRPNRGLSTDTQYF
d_call: TRBD1; v_call: TRBV6-2/TRBV6-3; clone_size: NA; j_call: TRBJ1-4; cdr3_nt: TGTGCCAGCAGTTACGCGGACAGGCTTGGCGAAAAACTGTTTTTT; cdr3_aa: CASSYADRLGEKLFF